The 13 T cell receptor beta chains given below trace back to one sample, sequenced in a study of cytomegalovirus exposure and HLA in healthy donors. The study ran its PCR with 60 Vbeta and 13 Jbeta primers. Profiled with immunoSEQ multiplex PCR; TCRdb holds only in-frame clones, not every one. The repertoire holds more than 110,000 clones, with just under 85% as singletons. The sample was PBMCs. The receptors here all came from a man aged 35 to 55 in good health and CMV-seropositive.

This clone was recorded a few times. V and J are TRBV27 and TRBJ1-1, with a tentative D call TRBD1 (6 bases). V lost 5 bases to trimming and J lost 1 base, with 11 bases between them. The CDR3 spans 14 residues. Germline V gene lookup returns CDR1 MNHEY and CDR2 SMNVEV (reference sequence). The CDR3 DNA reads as TGTGCCAGCAGTGTCAGGGGTGCGAACACTGAAGCTTTCTTT. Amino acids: CASSVRGANTEAFF.

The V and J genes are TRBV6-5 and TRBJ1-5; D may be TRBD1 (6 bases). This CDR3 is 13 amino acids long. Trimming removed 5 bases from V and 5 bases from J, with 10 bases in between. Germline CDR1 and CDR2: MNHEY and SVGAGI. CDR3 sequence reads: CASSTGRDQPQHF. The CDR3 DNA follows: TGTGCCAGCAGTACAGGGAGGGATCAGCCCCAGCATTTT.

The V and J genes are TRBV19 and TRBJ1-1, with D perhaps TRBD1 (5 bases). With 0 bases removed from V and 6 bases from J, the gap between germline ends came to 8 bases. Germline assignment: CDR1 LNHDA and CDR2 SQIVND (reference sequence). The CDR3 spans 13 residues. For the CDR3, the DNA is TGTGCCAGTAGTATAGAATCGGGGGCTGAAGCTTTCTTT. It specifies CASSIESGAEAFF.

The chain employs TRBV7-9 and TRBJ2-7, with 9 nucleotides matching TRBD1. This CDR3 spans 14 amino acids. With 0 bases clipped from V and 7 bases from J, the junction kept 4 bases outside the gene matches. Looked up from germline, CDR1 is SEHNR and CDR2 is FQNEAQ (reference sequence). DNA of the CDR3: TGTGCCAGCAGCTTAGCGGGGACAGGGTGTGAGCAGTACTTC. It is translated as CASSLAGTGCEQYF.

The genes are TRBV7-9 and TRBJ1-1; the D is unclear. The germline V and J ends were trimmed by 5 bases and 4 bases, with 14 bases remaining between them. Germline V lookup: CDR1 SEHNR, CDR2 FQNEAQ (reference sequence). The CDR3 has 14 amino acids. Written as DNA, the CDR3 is TGTGCCAGCAGCCCAACTTGGGCCAGCACTGAAGCTTTCTTT. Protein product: CASSPTWASTEAFF. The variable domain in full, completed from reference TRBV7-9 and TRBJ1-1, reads DTGVSQNPRHKITKRGQNVTFRCDPISEHNRLYWYRQTLGQGPEFLTYFQNEAQLEKSRLLSDRFSAERPKGSFSTLEIQRTEQGDSAMYLCASSPTWASTEAFFGQGTRLTVV.

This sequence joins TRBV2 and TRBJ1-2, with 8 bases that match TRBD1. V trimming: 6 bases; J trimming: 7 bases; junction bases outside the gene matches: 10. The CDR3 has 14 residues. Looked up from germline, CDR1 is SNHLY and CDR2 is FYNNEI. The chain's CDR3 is CASRDLRGPGGYTF. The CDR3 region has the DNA TGTGCCAGCAGGGACCTCAGGGGGCCTGGTGGCTACACCTTC.

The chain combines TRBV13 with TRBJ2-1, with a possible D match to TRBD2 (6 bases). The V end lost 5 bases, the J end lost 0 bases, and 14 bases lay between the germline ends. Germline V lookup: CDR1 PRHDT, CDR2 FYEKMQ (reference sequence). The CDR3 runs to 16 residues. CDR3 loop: CASSPYSGSSYNEQFF. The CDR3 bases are TGTGCCAGCAGCCCTTATAGCGGTAGCTCCTACAATGAGCAGTTCTTC.

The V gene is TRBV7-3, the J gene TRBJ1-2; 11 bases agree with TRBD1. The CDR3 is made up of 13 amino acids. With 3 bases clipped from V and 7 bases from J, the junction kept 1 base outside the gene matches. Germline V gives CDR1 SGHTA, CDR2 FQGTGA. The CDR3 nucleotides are TGTGCCAGCAGCTTGGGGACAGGGGGTGGCTACACCTTC. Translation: CASSLGTGGGYTF. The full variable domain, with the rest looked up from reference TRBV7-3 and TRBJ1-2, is GAGVSQTPSNKVTEKGKYVELRCDPISGHTALYWYRQSLGQGPEFLIYFQGTGAADDSGLPNDRFFAVRPEGSVSTLKIQRTERGDSAVYLCASSLGTGGGYTFGSGTRLTVV.

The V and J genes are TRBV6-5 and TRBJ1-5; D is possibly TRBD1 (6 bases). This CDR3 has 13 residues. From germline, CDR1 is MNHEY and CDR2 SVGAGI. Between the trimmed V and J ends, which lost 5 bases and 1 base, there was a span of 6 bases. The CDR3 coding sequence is TGTGCCAGCAGTGGACAGAGCAATCAGCCCCAGCATTTT. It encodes CASSGQSNQPQHF.

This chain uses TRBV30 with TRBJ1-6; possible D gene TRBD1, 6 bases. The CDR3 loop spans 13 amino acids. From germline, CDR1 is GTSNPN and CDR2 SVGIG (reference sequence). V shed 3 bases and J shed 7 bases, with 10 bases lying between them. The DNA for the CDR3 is TGTGCCTGGAGCCAGGACAGCAATTCACCCCTCCACTTT. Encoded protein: CAWSQDSNSPLHF.

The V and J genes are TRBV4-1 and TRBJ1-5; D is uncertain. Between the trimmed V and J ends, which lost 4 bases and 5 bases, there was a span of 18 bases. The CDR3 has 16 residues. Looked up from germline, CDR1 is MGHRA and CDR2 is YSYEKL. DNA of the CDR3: TGCGCCAGCAGCCCCAGCGAATCAGTTGGCGATCAGCCCCAGCATTTT. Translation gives CASSPSESVGDQPQHF.

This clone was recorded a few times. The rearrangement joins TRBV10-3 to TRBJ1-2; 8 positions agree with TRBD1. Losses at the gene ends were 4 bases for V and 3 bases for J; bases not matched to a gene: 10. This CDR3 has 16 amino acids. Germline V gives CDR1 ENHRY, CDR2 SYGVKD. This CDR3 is CAISAFDRGADYGYTF. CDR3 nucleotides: TGTGCCATCAGTGCTTTCGACAGGGGAGCGGACTATGGCTACACCTTC.

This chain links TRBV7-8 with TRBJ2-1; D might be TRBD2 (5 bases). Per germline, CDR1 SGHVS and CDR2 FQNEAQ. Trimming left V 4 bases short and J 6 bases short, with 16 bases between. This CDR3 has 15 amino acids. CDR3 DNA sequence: TGTGCCAGCAGCTCACTAGGAAAACATATCAATGAGCAGTTCTTC. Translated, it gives CASSSLGKHINEQFF.